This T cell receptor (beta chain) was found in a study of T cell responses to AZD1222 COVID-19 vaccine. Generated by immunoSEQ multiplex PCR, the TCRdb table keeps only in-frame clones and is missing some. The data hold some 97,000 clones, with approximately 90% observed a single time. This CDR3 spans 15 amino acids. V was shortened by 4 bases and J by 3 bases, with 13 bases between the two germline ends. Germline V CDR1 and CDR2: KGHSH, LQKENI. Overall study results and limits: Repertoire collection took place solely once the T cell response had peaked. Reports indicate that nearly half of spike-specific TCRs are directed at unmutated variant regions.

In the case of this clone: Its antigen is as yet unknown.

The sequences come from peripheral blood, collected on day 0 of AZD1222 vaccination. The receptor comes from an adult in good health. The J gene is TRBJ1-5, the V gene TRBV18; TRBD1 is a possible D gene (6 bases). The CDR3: CASSLRGVDNQPQHF. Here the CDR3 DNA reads TGTGCCAGCTCACTGAGGGGGGTGGACAATCAGCCCCAGCATTTT.